Below, 7 T cell receptor beta chains from the same sample are listed, as sequenced in a study of Tregs in tolerant kidney transplant recipients. Recipients received nonmyeloablative bone marrow transplants from related graft donors, with transient mixed chimerism. Method: immunoSEQ multiplex PCR; TCRdb's copy keeps in-frame clones and lacks some. The repertoire table contains about 23,000 clones. Sequenced here: CD4+ T cells from blood (PBMCs), sampled 6 months after the transplant. Source of these receptors: a human patient who received a combined kidney and bone marrow transplant. Part of the T cells may come from the graft donor.

Comment on this clone: The read ends 3 residues early relative to the CDR3; the germline J gene fills the gap. The genes are TRBV6-1 and TRBJ1-4; tentatively, D is TRBD1 (6 bases). V shed 4 bases and J shed 0 bases, with 12 bases lying between them. Germline-derived CDR1 and CDR2 are MNHNS and SASEGT. The CDR3 is 16 amino acids. The CDR3 sequence is CASSAGTTTTNEKLFF. The part of the CDR3 DNA that was read is TGTGCCAGCAGTGCCGGGACAACTACAACTAATGAAAAA.

About this clone itself: From the germline J gene comes the end of the CDR3, since the read stops 3 residues before it. This chain connects TRBV19 to TRBJ2-3, with 8 bases aligning to TRBD2. The CDR3 loop spans 17 amino acids. With 2 bases clipped from V and 2 bases from J, the junction kept 9 bases outside the gene matches. The germline V gene has CDR1 LNHDA and CDR2 SQIVND (reference sequence). The CDR3 loop reads CASSIQGLAGYTDTQYF. The CDR3 bases that were read are TGTGCCAGTAGTATACAAGGTCTAGCGGGTTACACAGATACG.

Notes on this clone: Read data end 3 residues before the CDR3 end; the end is taken from the germline J gene. The chain carries TRBV29-1 and TRBJ2-3; TRBD1 aligns across 7 bases. Trimming took 7 bases from V and 3 from J; bases not matched to a gene: 7. Germline V gene lookup returns CDR1 SQVTM and CDR2 ANQGSEA. The CDR3 runs to 13 residues. CDR3 bases read: TGCAGCGCCAGGACAGGTGCAACAGATACG. Amino acids: CSARTGATDT. The entire CDR3 protein is CSARTGATDTQYF.

The CDR3 here is CASSIDRGLNQPQHF. Incomplete CDR3 DNA: TGTGCCAGCAGCATCGACAGGGGCCTCAATCAGCCC. This chain uses TRBV2 with TRBJ1-5, with 8 bases identical to TRBD1. The CDR3 is cut off 3 residues early in the read; its end comes from the germline J gene. The length of the CDR3 is 15 residues. In germline, CDR1 is SNHLY, CDR2 FYNNEI. The trim removed 6 bases at V and 3 bases at J, leaving 7 bases unmatched.

For this clone: Read sequence stops 3 residues before the CDR3 end, and the germline J gene provides the missing end. This rearrangement joins TRBV11-2 to TRBJ2-5; 9 nucleotides line up with TRBD1. Trimming took 6 bases from V and 5 from J; bases not matched to a gene: 7. The V gene's germline CDR1 is SGHAT and CDR2 FQNNGV. The CDR3 runs 14 residues. The CDR3 bases that were read are TGTGCCAGCAGGCGAGCCGGGACAGGGGAGACC. It translates to CASRRAGTGET. The CDR3 in full is CASRRAGTGETQYF.

As to this clone: The sequence runs out 3 residues before the end of the CDR3; the remainder is reconstructed from the germline J gene. V and J are TRBV2 and TRBJ1-2; TRBD1 might be the D (6 bases). The CDR3 covers 13 residues. The germline gives CDR1 SNHLY, CDR2 FYNNEI. V was cut by 7 bases and J by 0 bases, with 9 bases left in between. The CDR3 protein is CASNGDTNYGYTF. CDR3 bases read: TGTGCCAGCAACGGGGACACTAACTATGGC.

As for this clone: The read terminates 3 residues ahead of where the CDR3 ends, so the germline J gene completes it. The chain links TRBV7-2 to TRBJ2-1; 9 nucleotides align to TRBD2. J was trimmed by 4 bases and V by 4 bases; bases with no gene match: 2. Germline CDR1 is SGHTA and CDR2 is FQGNSA. The CDR3 consists of 14 residues. Incomplete CDR3 DNA: TGTGCCAGCAGCTCTAGCGGGATGTACAATGAG. Protein sequence: CASSSSGMYNE. The full CDR3 reads CASSSSGMYNEQFF.